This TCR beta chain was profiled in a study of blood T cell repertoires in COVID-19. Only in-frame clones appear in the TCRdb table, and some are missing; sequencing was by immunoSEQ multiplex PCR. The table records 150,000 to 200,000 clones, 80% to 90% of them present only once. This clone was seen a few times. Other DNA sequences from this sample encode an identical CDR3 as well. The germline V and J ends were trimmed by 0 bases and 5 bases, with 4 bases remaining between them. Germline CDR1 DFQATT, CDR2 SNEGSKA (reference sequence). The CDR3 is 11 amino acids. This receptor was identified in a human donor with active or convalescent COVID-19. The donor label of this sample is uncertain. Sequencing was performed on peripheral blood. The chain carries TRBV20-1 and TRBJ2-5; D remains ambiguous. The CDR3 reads CSARERETQYF. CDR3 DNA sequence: TGCAGTGCTAGAGAGAGGGAGACCCAGTACTTC.